What follows describes a single T cell receptor (beta chain). Its matching antigen is unknown. The data were obtained in a study of Ad26.COV2.S vaccination and SARS-CoV-2 variants. After removal of 0 bases from V and 10 bases from J, the junction contained 3 bases not matched to a gene. Germline V lookup: CDR1 SGHRS, CDR2 YFSETQ. The CDR3 has 13 amino acids. Regarding the study as a whole: Vaccine and placebo recipients had similar non-spike TCR breadth. Higher spike-specific TCR breadth was found in vaccine recipients than in placebo recipients. CD8+ and CD4+ T cells specific for spike reportedly responded with substantial breadth after vaccination.

Libraries were prepared by immunoSEQ multiplex PCR; TCRdb keeps only in-frame clonotypes and omits some of them. The table lists hundreds of thousands of clones, around nine tenths of them singletons. The treatment is: about 20 received Ad26.COV2.S at low or high dose, single or two shots; about 5 received placebo; per-sample allocation not given. Specimens were obtained on day 63 following the first vaccine or placebo injection. This sequence was found in a person aged 18-60 years who received the Ad26.COV2.S COVID-19 vaccine or a placebo. The sequenced sample was peripheral blood, obtained in a trial of Ad26.COV2.S vaccine versus placebo. The chain links TRBV5-1 to TRBJ2-1; 8 bases line up with TRBD1. CDR3 nucleotide sequence: TGCGCCAGCAGCTTGGGACAGGGGAGGGAGCAGTTCTTC. This codes for CASSLGQGREQFF.